This TCR beta chain is from a study of control samples from healthy donors and cancer patients. The germline CDR1 and CDR2 sequences are KGHDR and SFDVKD. The CDR3 runs 14 residues. V was pared by 4 bases and J by 1 base, with 3 bases of the junction left unmatched. The method was immunoSEQ multiplex PCR; TCRdb's version includes in-frame clones alone and lacks a portion of them. Among about 180,000 clones listed, roughly 90% were seen once. This clonotype was sampled from a woman aged 45-65 years in good health. Material: blood. The chain uses TRBV24-1 and TRBJ2-7; 7 bases map to TRBD1. The DNA of the CDR3 is TGTGCCACCAGTGAACAGGGGTCGTCCTACGAGCAGTACTTC. The encoded protein is CATSEQGSSYEQYF.